This entry describes one T cell receptor (beta chain). This record belongs to a study of tumor-infiltrating lymphocytes in oesophageal squamous cell carcinoma. Each CDR3 protein is one row after TCRdb ran MiXCR on the PCR reads. The sample holds approximately 17,000 distinct CDR3 sequences, approximately 43% seen once. The CDR3 is 14 residues long. Per germline, CDR1 SGHVS and CDR2 FQNEAQ. The TCR originated in a female donor with esophageal squamous cell carcinoma. The sequenced material came from blood. V usage is TRBV7-8 and J usage is TRBJ1-4, with D possibly TRBD1 on 6 matching bases. The J call may be mistaken, given a closer DNA end match to TRBJ1-5. CDR3 nucleotide sequence: TGTGCCAGCAGCTTCAGGGGAAGCAATCAGCCCCAGCATTTT. Its protein is CASSFRGSNQPQHF.